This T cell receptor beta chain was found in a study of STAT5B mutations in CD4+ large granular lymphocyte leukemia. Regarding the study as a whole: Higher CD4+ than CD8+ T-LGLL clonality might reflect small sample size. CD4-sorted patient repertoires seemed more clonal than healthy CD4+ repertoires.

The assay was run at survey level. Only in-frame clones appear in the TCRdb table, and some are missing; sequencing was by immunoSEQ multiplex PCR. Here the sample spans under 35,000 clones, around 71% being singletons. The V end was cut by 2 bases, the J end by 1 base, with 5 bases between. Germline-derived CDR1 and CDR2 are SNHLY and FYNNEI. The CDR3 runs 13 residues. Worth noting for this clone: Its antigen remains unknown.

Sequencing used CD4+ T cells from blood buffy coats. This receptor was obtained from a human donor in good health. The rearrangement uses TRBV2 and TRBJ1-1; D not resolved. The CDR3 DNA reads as TGTGCCAGCAGTGAATTTAAGAACACTGAAGCTTTCTTT. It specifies CASSEFKNTEAFF.